These 4 T cell receptor beta chains came from one sample sequenced in a study of identical twins. TCRdb processed the 5' RACE reads anew with MiXCR; each CDR3 protein has one entry. There are some 560,000 distinct CDR3 sequences in the sample; 9.6% occur only once, and around 3.1% lies in the top ten. These data also formed part of another study, on yellow fever vaccine responses in identical twins.

The sequenced material came from PBMCs. The receptors shown here come from a woman under 30 in good health.

This clonotype was seen many times. The rearrangement joins TRBV4-3 to TRBJ2-3; the D gene could be TRBD1 or TRBD2 (5 bases each). Germline V CDR1 and CDR2: LGHNA, YSLEER. Deletions cut 4 bases from V and 7 bases from J, with 18 bases between. CDR3 size: 15 residues. Here the CDR3 DNA reads TGCGCCAGCAGCCCCACCGGGACCCCAGGTCATACGCAGTATTTT. It yields the protein CASSPTGTPGHTQYF.

This chain connects TRBV3-1 to TRBJ2-1; the match to TRBD2 covers 8 bases. CDR1 LGHDT and CDR2 YNNKEL come from the germline V gene (reference sequence). Trimming cost V 6 bases and J 3 bases; bases outside gene matches: 7. This CDR3 has 15 residues. CDR3 bases: TGTGCCAGCAGATTTGCCGGGACTAGCTACAATGAGCAGTTCTTC. Encoded protein: CASRFAGTSYNEQFF.

Only a few counts were recorded for this clonotype. The gene calls are TRBV7-8 and TRBJ2-7; 8 bases align to TRBD1. This CDR3 spans 18 amino acids. Trimming cost V 0 bases and J 3 bases; bases outside gene matches: 13. Per the germline V gene, CDR1 is SGHVS and CDR2 is FQNEAQ. In DNA, the CDR3 is TGTGCCAGCAGCTTAGCTCGCCCGGGACAGGTGGAGATCTACGAGCAGTACTTC. It codes for CASSLARPGQVEIYEQYF.

This chain joins TRBV19 and TRBJ2-7; D might be TRBD1 or TRBD2, each matching 5 bases. V was trimmed by 6 bases and J by 3 bases, leaving 18 bases between them. This CDR3 spans 15 amino acids. Germline CDR1 and CDR2: LNHDA and SQIVND (reference sequence). CDR3 bases: TGTGCCAGTAGGGCCGGGGACGGAATTAACTACGAGCAGTACTTC. Amino acid sequence: CASRAGDGINYEQYF.